This TCR beta chain was found in a study of blood T cells in healthy people across ages. Details on this clonotype: Its matching antigen is unknown.

With a J-beta primer mix and a sample-barcoded 5' primer, a second PCR ran roughly 6 to 11 cycles. With 12 random nucleotides, a template-switch adaptor tagged each individual cDNA molecule. Sequencing of every sample gave 2.5 million or more CDR3-containing paired-end reads. TCRdb independently ran MiXCR on the 5' RACE reads; one entry per CDR3 protein. The data show over 450,000 distinct CDR3 sequences, around 24% seen once. Points from the study as a whole: The study regarded diversity estimates from one million T cells as underestimates.

The data also belong to a second study, concerning T cells of mothers and their children.

This clonotype originated in a boy younger than 18 in good health. The sample taken for sequencing was blood.

For the CDR3, the DNA is TGTGCCAGCGATAAGGGGCGGGACAATCAGCCCCAGCATTTT. This encodes CASDKGRDNQPQHF. This chain joins TRBV28 and TRBJ1-5, with a possible D match to TRBD1 (5 bases). V was trimmed by 8 bases and J by 3 bases, leaving 14 bases between them. The CDR3 length is 14 residues. Germline values: CDR1 MDHEN, CDR2 SYDVKM.